These 22 T cell receptor beta chains came from one sample sequenced in a study of blood T cell repertoires in COVID-19 (dated by TCRdb to about 2020). The method behind the library was the immunoSEQ multiplex PCR assay. The table was pulled from immuneACCESS by TCRdb, which kept in-frame rearrangements only. Such tables lose some clones; where checked, under half of the loss comes from unresolved V genes, and the rest has no known cause. The sample table holds 250,000 to 350,000 clones, of which about 85% were seen once. The top ten constitute about 2.2% of the sample. Sequenced sample: peripheral blood. The receptors were gathered from a woman in her forties or fifties who had recovered from COVID-19.

This clone was detected only once. The chain couples TRBV14 to TRBJ2-5; 9 bases match TRBD2. Per germline, CDR1 SGHDN and CDR2 FVKESK. The CDR3 totals 17 residues. V lost 1 base to trimming and J lost 2 bases; unmatched junction nucleotides: 8. CDR3 loop: CASSQGWVAGVQETQYF. The CDR3 DNA is TGTGCCAGCAGCCAAGGTTGGGTAGCGGGGGTTCAAGAGACCCAGTACTTC.

V usage is TRBV28 and J usage is TRBJ2-1, with TRBD1 identical over 9 bases. The CDR3 length is 16 residues. Unmatched junction bases numbered 13, after V lost 6 bases and J lost 7 bases. Germline assignment: CDR1 MDHEN and CDR2 SYDVKM. The CDR3 loop is CASSSGQGIRLNEQFF. In DNA form, the CDR3 reads TGTGCCAGCAGCTCAGGACAGGGGATAAGACTGAATGAGCAGTTCTTC.

The chain uses TRBV19 and TRBJ1-2, with D perhaps TRBD1 (6 bases). Looked up from germline, CDR1 is LNHDA and CDR2 is SQIVND (reference sequence). Trimming removed 6 bases at V and 4 bases at J, with 15 bases between. CDR3 length: 14 residues. The CDR3 protein is CASSPQTGIYGYTF. The CDR3 bases are TGTGCCAGTAGCCCCCAGACAGGAATCTATGGCTACACCTTC.

This chain connects TRBV5-1 to TRBJ2-7, with D perhaps TRBD2 (6 bases). The germline V gene has CDR1 SGHRS and CDR2 YFSETQ. V was pared by 4 bases and J by 0 bases, with 17 bases between. The CDR3 runs 16 residues. The CDR3 protein is CASSPGHRGGSYEQYF. CDR3 DNA sequence: TGCGCCAGCAGCCCAGGACATCGGGGAGGCTCCTACGAGCAGTACTTC.

V and J are TRBV6-5 and TRBJ1-6, with 9 bases fitting TRBD1. J was trimmed by 8 bases and V by 6 bases; bases with no gene match: 5. Germline V CDR1 and CDR2: MNHEY, SVGAGI. This CDR3 has 14 residues. CDR3 DNA sequence: TGTGCCAGCAGCTTCGGGACAGGGTATTCACCCCTCCACTTT. This encodes CASSFGTGYSPLHF.

V and J are TRBV5-1 and TRBJ1-1; D unclear. The germline CDR1 and CDR2 sequences are SGHRS and YFSETQ. The ends were cut back, 7 bases at V and 0 bases at J, with 10 bases in the middle. CDR3 size: 13 residues. The CDR3 reads CASCLGMNTEAFF. CDR3 nucleotide sequence: TGCGCCAGCTGTCTGGGCATGAACACTGAAGCTTTCTTT.

CDR3 coding DNA: TGTGCCAGCAGACAACAGGGGAACACTGAAGCTTTCTTT. Its translation: CASRQQGNTEAFF. The rearrangement joins TRBV6-5 to TRBJ1-1; the D gene is possibly TRBD1 (6 bases). This CDR3 is built from 13 residues. V was trimmed by 6 bases and J by 1 base, leaving 9 bases between them. Germline CDR1 reads MNHEY; CDR2 reads SVGAGI.

The V call is TRBV12-3 or TRBV12-4, the J call TRBJ1-5; weak D call: TRBD1 (5 bases). The CDR3 is 13 residues long. V lost 4 bases to trimming and J lost 7 bases, with 11 bases between them. The CDR3 is CASSSQGGQPQHF. In DNA, the CDR3 is TGTGCCAGCAGTTCCCAGGGAGGACAGCCCCAGCATTTT.

The J gene is TRBJ2-3, the V gene TRBV5-1, with 10 bases that match TRBD2. V lost 1 base to trimming and J lost 5 bases; unmatched junction nucleotides: 7. Germline V gene data show CDR1 as SGHRS and CDR2 as YFSETQ. CDR3 length: 16 residues. CDR3 residues: CASSLRLAGVGDTQYF. In DNA form, the CDR3 reads TGCGCCAGCAGCTTGCGGCTAGCGGGGGTCGGAGATACGCAGTATTTT. Based on the CDR3 plus reference TRBV5-1 and TRBJ2-3, the full variable domain is KAGVTQTPRYLIKTRGQQVTLSCSPISGHRSVSWYQQTPGQGLQFLFEYFSETQRNKGNFPGRFSGRQFSNSRSEMNVSTLELGDSALYLCASSLRLAGVGDTQYFGPGTRLTVL.

The chain employs TRBV29-1 and TRBJ2-7; D remains ambiguous. Germline values: CDR1 SQVTM, CDR2 ANQGSEA. CDR3 length: 14 amino acids. V lost 4 bases, J lost 0 bases, and 13 bases lay in between. The CDR3 DNA reads TGCAGCGTTGTGGGCGATTTGAGCTCCTACGAGCAGTACTTC. This translates into CSVVGDLSSYEQYF.

Ten or more counts support this clone. V usage is TRBV11-2 and J usage is TRBJ2-1, with TRBD2 matching 13 bases. The CDR3 is 18 amino acids. V lost 6 bases to trimming and J lost 8 bases; unmatched junction nucleotides: 16. The germline V gene encodes CDR1 SGHAT and CDR2 FQNNGV. CDR3 residues: CASSLGPTTSGRFDEQFF. DNA of the CDR3: TGTGCCAGCAGTTTGGGGCCGACGACTAGCGGGAGGTTCGATGAGCAGTTCTTC.

This chain links TRBV4-1 with TRBJ1-4, with D maybe TRBD1 (6 bases). This CDR3 is 15 amino acids long. V lost 4 bases and J lost 4, with 13 bases in between. Germline V gene data show CDR1 as MGHRA and CDR2 as YSYEKL. CDR3 coding DNA: TGCGCCAGCAGCCTCTCGACAGGATATAATGAAAAACTGTTTTTT. It is translated as CASSLSTGYNEKLFF.

This rearrangement joins TRBV7-2 to TRBJ1-5; TRBD1 might be the D (5 bases). The length of the CDR3 is 15 residues. V was shortened by 1 base and J by 11 bases, with 18 bases between the two germline ends. The germline CDR1 and CDR2 sequences are SGHTA and FQGNSA. Here the CDR3 reads CASSLGGRESGAQHF. The CDR3 bases are TGTGCCAGCAGCTTAGGGGGCCGGGAGTCCGGAGCCCAGCATTTT.

The chain has TRBV5-1 and TRBJ2-1; TRBD2 might be the D (6 bases). V was cut by 0 bases and J by 6 bases, with 13 bases left in between. This CDR3 has 15 amino acids. The germline CDR1 and CDR2 sequences are SGHRS and YFSETQ. DNA of the CDR3: TGCGCCAGCAGCTTGGCGGCGGGGAACTCCAATGAGCAGTTCTTC. Its protein is CASSLAAGNSNEQFF.

CDR3 residues: CASSAPQGAGRTEAFF. The CDR3 nucleotides are TGTGCCAGCAGCGCCCCACAGGGGGCAGGTCGGACTGAAGCTTTCTTT. This rearrangement joins TRBV11-2 to TRBJ1-1; TRBD1 matches at 9 bases. Germline trimming cut 5 bases from V and 5 bases from J; bases unmatched to any gene: 12. Germline V gene sequence: CDR1 SGHAT, CDR2 FQNNGV. This CDR3 has 16 residues.

The gene calls are TRBV4-3 and TRBJ1-4; 7 nucleotides match TRBD1. Germline V gene data show CDR1 as LGHNA and CDR2 as YSLEER. J gave up 0 bases and V 4 bases, and 2 bases lay outside the gene matches. The CDR3 covers 15 residues. The CDR3 reads CASSPQGATNEKLFF. The CDR3, as DNA: TGCGCCAGCAGCCCGCAGGGGGCAACTAATGAAAAACTGTTTTTT.

The chain is built from TRBV7-2 and TRBJ1-5; TRBD1 is a possible D gene (5 bases). Trimming removed 0 bases at V and 3 bases at J, with 12 bases between. This CDR3 region has 16 residues. Germline V lookup: CDR1 SGHTA, CDR2 FQGNSA. The CDR3 protein is CASSLAAREFNQPQHF. CDR3 nucleotides: TGTGCCAGCAGCTTAGCCGCCAGGGAATTCAATCAGCCCCAGCATTTT.

The CDR3 DNA is TGTGCCAGCAGCTTAGGAGTGACTAGCGGGGCCCAAGAGACCCAGTACTTC. This translates into CASSLGVTSGAQETQYF. This chain joins TRBV7-2 and TRBJ2-5, with 11 bases aligning to TRBD2. The CDR3 runs to 17 residues. V lost 1 base to trimming and J lost 1 base; unmatched junction nucleotides: 5. Germline assignment: CDR1 SGHTA and CDR2 FQGNSA.

The chain is built from TRBV29-1 and TRBJ2-2, with 7 bases aligning to TRBD1. This CDR3 is 13 amino acids long. The V and J ends lost 3 bases and 6 bases, in that order; junction bases with no gene match: 4. Germline assignment: CDR1 SQVTM and CDR2 ANQGSEA. CDR3 loop: CSVDGQGAGELFF. In DNA, the CDR3 is TGCAGCGTTGATGGGCAGGGGGCCGGGGAGCTGTTTTTT.

Notes on this clone: Other DNA sequences in this specimen translate into the identical CDR3. This sequence joins TRBV30 and TRBJ1-1; TRBD1 might be the D (5 bases). V was clipped by 0 bases and J by 4 bases, with 9 bases between them. CDR1 is GTSNPN and CDR2 is SVGIG in the germline V gene (reference sequence). The length of the CDR3 is 13 residues. CDR3 amino acids: CAWSVGGGTEAFF. The CDR3 region has the DNA TGTGCCTGGAGTGTCGGGGGGGGCACTGAAGCTTTCTTT.

This sequence joins TRBV18 and TRBJ2-1, with 10 bases aligning to TRBD2. Germline V gene lookup returns CDR1 KGHSH and CDR2 LQKENI. V was pared by 0 bases and J by 10 bases, with 9 bases of the junction left unmatched. The CDR3 extends over 16 amino acids. The CDR3 nucleotides are TGTGCCAGCTCACCACCCCACAGCGGGGGGGCGGGGGAGCAGTTCTTC. Translated: CASSPPHSGGAGEQFF.

This CDR3 is CASIGGGETQYF. The CDR3 nucleotides read TGTGCCAGCATCGGCGGCGGGGAGACCCAGTACTTC. The chain carries TRBV7-2 and TRBJ2-5; possible D gene TRBD2, 5 bases. Germline loops: CDR1 SGHTA, CDR2 FQGNSA. The V end lost 7 bases, the J end lost 5 bases, and 11 bases lay between the germline ends. This CDR3 has 12 residues.